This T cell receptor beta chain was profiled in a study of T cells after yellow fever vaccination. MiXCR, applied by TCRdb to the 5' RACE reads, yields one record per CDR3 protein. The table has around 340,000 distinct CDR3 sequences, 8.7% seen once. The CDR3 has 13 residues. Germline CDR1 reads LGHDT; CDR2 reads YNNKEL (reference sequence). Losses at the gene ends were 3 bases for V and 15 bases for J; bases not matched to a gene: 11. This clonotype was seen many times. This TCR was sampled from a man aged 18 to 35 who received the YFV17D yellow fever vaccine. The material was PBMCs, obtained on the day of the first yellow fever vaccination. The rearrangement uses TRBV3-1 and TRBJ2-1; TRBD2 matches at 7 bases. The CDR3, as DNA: TGTGCCAGCAGCCAGGCAAGCGGGGACGGGGCGTTCTTC. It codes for CASSQASGDGAFF.